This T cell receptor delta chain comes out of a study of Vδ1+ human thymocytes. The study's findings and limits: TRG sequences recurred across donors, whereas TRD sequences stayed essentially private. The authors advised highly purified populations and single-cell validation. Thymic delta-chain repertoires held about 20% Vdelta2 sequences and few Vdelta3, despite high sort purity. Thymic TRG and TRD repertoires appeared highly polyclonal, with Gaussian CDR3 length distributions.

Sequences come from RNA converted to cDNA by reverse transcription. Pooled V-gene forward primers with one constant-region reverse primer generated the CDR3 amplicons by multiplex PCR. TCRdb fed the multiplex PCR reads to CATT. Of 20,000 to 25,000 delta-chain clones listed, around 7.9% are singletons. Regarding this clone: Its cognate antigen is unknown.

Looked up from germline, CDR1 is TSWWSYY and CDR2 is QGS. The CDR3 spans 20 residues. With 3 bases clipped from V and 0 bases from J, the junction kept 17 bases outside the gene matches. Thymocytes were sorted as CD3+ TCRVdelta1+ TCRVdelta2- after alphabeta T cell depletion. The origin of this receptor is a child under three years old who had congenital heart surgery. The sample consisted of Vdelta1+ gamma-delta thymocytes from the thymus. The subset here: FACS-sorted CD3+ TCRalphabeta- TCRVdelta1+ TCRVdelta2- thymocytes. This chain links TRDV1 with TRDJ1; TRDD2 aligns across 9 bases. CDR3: CALGDPLPTLLGHYTDKLIF. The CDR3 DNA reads TGTGCTCTTGGGGATCCCCTTCCTACCTTACTGGGGCACTACACCGATAAACTCATCTTT.